What follows is one TCR beta chain and its context. The germline V gene encodes CDR1 SGHTA and CDR2 FQGTGA. CDR3 size: 16 residues. The V gene end was trimmed by 3 bases and the J gene end by 4 bases; junction bases not matched to a gene: 7. This sample was taken from a study of long-term antiretroviral therapy in people with HIV. This was the immunoSEQ v3.0 assay at survey level. Profiled with immunoSEQ multiplex PCR; TCRdb holds only in-frame clones, not every one. In the table there are fewer than 45,000 clones, roughly four fifths of which are singletons. Participants living with HIV all received treatment in the United States.

This chain links TRBV7-3 with TRBJ2-3, with TRBD2 matching 10 bases. The clonotype originates from a man in his late teens or twenties with HIV. This sample comprised unsorted PBMCs, obtained 0.3 years after starting antiretroviral therapy. The CDR3 here is CASSFSSGSSSDTQYF. The CDR3 nucleotides are TGTGCCAGCAGCTTCTCTAGCGGGAGCTCTTCAGATACGCAGTATTTT.